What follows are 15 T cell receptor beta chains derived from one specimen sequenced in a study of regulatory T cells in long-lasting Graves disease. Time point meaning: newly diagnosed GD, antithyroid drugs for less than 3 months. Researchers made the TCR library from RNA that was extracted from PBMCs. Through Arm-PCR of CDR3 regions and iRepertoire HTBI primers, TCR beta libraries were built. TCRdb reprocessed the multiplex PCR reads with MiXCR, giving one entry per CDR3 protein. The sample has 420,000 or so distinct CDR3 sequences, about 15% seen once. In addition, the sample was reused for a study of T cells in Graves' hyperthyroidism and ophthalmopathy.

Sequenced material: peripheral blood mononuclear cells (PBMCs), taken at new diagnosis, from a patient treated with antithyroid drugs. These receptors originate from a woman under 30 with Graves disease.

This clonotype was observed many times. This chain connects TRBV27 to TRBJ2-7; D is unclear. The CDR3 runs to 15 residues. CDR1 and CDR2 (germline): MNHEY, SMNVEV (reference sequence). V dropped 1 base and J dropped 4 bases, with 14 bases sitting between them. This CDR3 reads CASSLYPRPGYEQYF. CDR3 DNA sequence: TGTGCCAGCAGTTTATATCCCCGGCCTGGTTACGAGCAGTACTTC.

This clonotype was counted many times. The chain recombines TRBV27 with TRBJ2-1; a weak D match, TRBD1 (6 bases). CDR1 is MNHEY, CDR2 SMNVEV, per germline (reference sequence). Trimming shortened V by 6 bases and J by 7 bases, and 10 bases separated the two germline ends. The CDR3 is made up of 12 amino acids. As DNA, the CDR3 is TGTGCCAGCAGCTACAGGGAGAATGAGCAGTTCTTC. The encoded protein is CASSYRENEQFF.

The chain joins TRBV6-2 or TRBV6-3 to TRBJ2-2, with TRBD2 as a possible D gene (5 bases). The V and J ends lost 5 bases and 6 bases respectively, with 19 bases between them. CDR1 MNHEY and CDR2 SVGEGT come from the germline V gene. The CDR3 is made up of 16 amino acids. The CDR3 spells CASSDSSRRMAGELFF. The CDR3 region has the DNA TGTGCCAGCAGTGATTCTAGCAGGAGGATGGCCGGGGAGCTGTTTTTT.

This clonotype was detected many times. CDR3 amino acids: CASSLMAGRGGELFF. In DNA form, the CDR3 reads TGTGCCAGCAGTTTAATGGCGGGGCGGGGCGGGGAGCTGTTTTTT. The chain recombines TRBV12-3 or TRBV12-4 with TRBJ2-2, with a possible D match to TRBD2 (6 bases). The ends were cut back, 2 bases at V and 7 bases at J, with 14 bases in the middle. The length of the CDR3 is 15 residues.

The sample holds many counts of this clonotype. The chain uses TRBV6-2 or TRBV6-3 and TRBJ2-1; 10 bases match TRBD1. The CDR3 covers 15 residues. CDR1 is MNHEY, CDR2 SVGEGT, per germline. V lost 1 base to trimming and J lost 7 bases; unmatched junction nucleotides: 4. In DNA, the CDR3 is TGTGCCAGCAGTTACTTGGGACAGGGGTGGAATGAGCAGTTCTTC. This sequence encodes CASSYLGQGWNEQFF.

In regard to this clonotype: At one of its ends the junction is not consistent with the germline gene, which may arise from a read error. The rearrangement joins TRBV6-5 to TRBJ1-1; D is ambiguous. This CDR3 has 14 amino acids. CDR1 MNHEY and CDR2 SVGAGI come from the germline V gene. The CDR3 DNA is TGTGCCAGCAGTTACGGAGGAGTGAGCACTGAAGCTTCCTTT. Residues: CASSYGGVSTEASF.

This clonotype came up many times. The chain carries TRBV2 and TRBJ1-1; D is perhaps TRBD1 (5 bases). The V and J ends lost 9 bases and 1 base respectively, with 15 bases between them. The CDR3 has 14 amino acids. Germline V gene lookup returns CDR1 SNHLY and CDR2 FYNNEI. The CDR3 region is CASTGGGKNTEAFF. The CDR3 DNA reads TGTGCCAGTACGGGGGGGGGTAAGAACACTGAAGCTTTCTTT. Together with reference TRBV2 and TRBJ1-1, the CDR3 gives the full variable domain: EPEVTQTPSHQVTQMGQEVILRCVPISNHLYFYWYRQILGQKVEFLVSFYNNEISEKSEIFDDQFSVERPDGSNFTLKIRSTKLEDSAMYFCASTGGGKNTEAFFGQGTRLTVV.

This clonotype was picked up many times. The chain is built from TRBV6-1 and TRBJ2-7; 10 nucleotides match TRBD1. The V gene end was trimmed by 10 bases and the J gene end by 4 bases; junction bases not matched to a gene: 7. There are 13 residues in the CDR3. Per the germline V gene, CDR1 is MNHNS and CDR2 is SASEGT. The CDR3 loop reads CATQTGGAYEQYF. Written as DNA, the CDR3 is TGTGCCACCCAGACAGGGGGCGCGTACGAGCAGTACTTC.

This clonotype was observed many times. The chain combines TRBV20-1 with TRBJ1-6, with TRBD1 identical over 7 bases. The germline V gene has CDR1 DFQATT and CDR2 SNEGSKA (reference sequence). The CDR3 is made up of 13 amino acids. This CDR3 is CSQGGRWNSPLHF. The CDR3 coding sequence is TGCAGCCAGGGGGGCAGATGGAATTCACCCCTCCACTTT.

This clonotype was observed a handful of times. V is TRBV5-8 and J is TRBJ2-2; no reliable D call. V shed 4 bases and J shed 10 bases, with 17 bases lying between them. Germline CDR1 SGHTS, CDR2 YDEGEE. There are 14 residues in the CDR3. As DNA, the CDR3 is TGTGCCAGCAGCCCATTTGTGAACTCGGAGGAGCTGTTTTTT. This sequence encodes CASSPFVNSEELFF.

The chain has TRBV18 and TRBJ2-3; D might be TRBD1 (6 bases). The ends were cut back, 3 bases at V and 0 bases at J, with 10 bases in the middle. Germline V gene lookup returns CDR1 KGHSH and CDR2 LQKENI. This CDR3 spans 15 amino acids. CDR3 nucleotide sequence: TGTGCCAGCTCACCGGCCGGACAGAGCACAGATACGCAGTATTTT. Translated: CASSPAGQSTDTQYF. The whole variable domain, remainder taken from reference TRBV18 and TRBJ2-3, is NAGVMQNPRHLVRRRGQEARLRCSPMKGHSHVYWYRQLPEEGLKFMVYLQKENIIDESGMPKERFSAEFPKEGPSILRIQQVVRGDSAAYFCASSPAGQSTDTQYFGPGTRLTVL.

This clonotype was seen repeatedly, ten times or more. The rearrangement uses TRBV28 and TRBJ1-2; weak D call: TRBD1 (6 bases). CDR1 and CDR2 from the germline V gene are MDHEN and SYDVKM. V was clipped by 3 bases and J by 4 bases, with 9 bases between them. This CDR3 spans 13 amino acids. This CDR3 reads CASSFGGGYGYTF. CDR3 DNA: TGTGCCAGCAGTTTTGGGGGCGGCTATGGCTACACCTTC.

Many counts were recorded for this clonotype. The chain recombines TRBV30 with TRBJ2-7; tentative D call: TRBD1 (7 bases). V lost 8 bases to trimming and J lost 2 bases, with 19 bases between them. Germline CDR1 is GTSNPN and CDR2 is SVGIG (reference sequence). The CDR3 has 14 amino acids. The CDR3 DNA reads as TGTGCCGCTGGCGGGACAGCGTATGCCTACGAGCAGTACTTC. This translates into CAAGGTAYAYEQYF. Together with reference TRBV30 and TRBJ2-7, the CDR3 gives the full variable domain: SQTIHQWPATLVQPVGSPLSLECTVEGTSNPNLYWYRQAAGRGLQLLFYSVGIGQISSEVPQNLSASRPQDRQFILSSKKLLLSDSGFYLCAAGGTAYAYEQYFGPGTRLTVT.

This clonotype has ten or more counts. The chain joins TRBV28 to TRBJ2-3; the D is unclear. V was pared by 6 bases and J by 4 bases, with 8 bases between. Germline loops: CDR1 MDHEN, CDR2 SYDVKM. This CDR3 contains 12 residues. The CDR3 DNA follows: TGTGCCAGCAGCGACCCGGCAGATACGCAGTATTTT. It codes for CASSDPADTQYF.

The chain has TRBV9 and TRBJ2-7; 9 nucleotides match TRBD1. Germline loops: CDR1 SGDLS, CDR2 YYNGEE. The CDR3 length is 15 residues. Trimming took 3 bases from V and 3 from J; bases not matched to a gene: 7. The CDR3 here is CASSASGQGNYEQYF. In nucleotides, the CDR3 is TGTGCCAGCAGCGCTTCGGGACAGGGTAACTACGAGCAGTACTTC.